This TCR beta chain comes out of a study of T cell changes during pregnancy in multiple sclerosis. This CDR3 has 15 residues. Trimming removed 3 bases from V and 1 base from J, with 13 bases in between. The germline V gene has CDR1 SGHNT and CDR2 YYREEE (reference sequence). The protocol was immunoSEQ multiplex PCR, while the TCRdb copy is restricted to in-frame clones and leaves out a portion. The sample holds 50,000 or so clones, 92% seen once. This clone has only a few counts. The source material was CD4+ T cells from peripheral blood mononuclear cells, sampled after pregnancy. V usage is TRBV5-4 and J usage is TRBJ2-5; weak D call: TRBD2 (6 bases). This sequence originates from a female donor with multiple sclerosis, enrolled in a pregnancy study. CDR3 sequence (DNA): TGTGCCAGCAGCTGGGACTCCGGAAGCCAAGAGACCCAGTACTTC. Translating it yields CASSWDSGSQETQYF.